A selection of T cell receptor beta chains follows, all from one sample in a study of early T cells in non-severe SARS-CoV-2 infection. One entry per CDR3 protein, called by TCRdb with MiXCR from the 5' RACE reads. Of about 58,000 distinct CDR3 sequences in the sample, less than 9.5% were seen once. Sequencing was done on a sample of whole blood. The source of these receptors is an adult who was a healthcare worker with PCR-confirmed SARS-CoV-2 infection or an uninfected control (not recorded which). Each CDR3 is given without its conserved first and last residue.

ASNAGANVLT,TRBJ2-6,TRBV6-6
ASSRDYRYEQY,TRBJ2-7,TRBV11-2
ATTQRSLGELF,TRBJ2-2,TRBV7-2
ASSPRDSSYEQY,TRBJ2-7,TRBV27
ASSLDAGIANYGYT,TRBJ1-2,TRBV7-6
ASSSGSRDEQY,TRBJ2-7,TRBV12-3/TRBV12-4
SVQGAYEQF,TRBJ2-1,TRBV29-1
ASRPLGTDTQY,TRBJ2-3,TRBV12-2
ASIFGGVNTDTQY,TRBJ2-3,TRBV7-9
ASSATLNTEAF,TRBJ1-1,TRBV9
IGSYSGEAF,TRBJ1-1,TRBV29-1
ASSRVGENTEAF,TRBJ1-1,TRBV5-1
ASGASRDEQF,TRBJ2-1,TRBV7-9
ASSLAGTYEQY,TRBJ2-7,TRBV5-1
ASSLDGAAYNYGYT,TRBJ1-2,TRBV5-4